The sequence of this T cell receptor beta chain was determined in a study of blood T cell repertoires in COVID-19. Study at large: Donors in the United States, Italy and Spain gave samples during acute or convalescent COVID-19. Sample material is recorded as cDNA or gDNA derived from T cells, B-cell-depleted T cells, or PBMCs.

CDR3 size: 14 residues. Per the germline V gene, CDR1 is SGHRS and CDR2 is YFSETQ. The V segment lost 5 bases and the J segment 1 base; nucleotides outside the gene matches: 5. Original data processing: Using reference gene primer amplification, nucleated cell counts were estimated. Measured with immunoSEQ multiplex PCR; TCRdb has only the in-frame clones, and not every one. Clonal size and the V and J genes are those of that table, whereas D and trimming came from the DNA. Of some 130,000 clones detected, about 92% appear once; the ten largest clones hold around 3.7%. The sample comprised peripheral blood. The gene calls are TRBV5-1 and TRBJ1-1, with 7 bases lining up with TRBD1. This receptor was obtained from a man in his forties or fifties with active COVID-19. In DNA form, the CDR3 reads TGCGCCAGCAGGGAGGGGGCTTCGAACACTGAAGCTTTCTTT. Amino acid sequence: CASREGASNTEAFF. The entire variable domain, with the rest obtained from reference TRBV5-1 and TRBJ1-1, is as follows: KAGVTQTPRYLIKTRGQQVTLSCSPISGHRSVSWYQQTPGQGLQFLFEYFSETQRNKGNFPGRFSGRQFSNSRSEMNVSTLELGDSALYLCASREGASNTEAFFGQGTRLTVV.